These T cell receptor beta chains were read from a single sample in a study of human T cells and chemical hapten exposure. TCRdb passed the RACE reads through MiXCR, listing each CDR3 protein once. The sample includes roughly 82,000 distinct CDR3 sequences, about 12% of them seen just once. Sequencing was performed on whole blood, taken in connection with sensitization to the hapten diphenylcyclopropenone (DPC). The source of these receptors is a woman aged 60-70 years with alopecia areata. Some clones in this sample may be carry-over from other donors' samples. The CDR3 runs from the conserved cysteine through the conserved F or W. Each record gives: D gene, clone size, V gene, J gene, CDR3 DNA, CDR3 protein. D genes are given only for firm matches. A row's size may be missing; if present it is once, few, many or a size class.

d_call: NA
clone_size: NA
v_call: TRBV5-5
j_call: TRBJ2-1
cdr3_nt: TGTGCCAGCAGCTTGGCTGGAAGGGGGCGGGGGCCCCACAATGAGCAGTTCTTC
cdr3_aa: CASSLAGRGRGPHNEQFF

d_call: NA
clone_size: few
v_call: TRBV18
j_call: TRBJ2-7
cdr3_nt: TGTGCCAGCTCACCACCGGAGAGTTGGCAGTACTTC
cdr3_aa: CASSPPESWQYF

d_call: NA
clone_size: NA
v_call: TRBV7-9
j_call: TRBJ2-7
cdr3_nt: TGTGCCAGCAGCGGGAGGACAGACCCCTACGAGCAGTACTTC
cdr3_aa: CASSGRTDPYEQYF

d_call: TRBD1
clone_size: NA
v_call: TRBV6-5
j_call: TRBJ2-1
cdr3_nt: TGTGCCAGCAGTTACGGGACAGGCTCCTACAATGAGCAGTTCTTC
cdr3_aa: CASSYGTGSYNEQFF

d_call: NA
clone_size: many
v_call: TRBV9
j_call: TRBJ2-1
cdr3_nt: TGTGCCAGCAGCTCCAGGGGAACCTACAATGAGCAGTTCTTC
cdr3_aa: CASSSRGTYNEQFF

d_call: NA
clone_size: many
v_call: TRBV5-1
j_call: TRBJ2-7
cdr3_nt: TGCGCCAGCAGCTTCAGCGTGTTTGGGACCTACGAGCAGTACTTC
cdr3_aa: CASSFSVFGTYEQYF

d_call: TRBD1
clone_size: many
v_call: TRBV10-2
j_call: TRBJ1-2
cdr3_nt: TGCGCCAGCAGTGAGGCCGGGACAGGGGCCAACTATGGCTACACCTTC
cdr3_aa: CASSEAGTGANYGYTF

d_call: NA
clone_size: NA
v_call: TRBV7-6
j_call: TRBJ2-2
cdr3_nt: TGTGCCAGCAGCTTAGAATTTGTTCGGACCGGGGAGCTGTTTTTT
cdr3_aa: CASSLEFVRTGELFF

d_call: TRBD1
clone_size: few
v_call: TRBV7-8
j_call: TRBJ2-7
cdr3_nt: TGTGCCAGCAGCTTAGGGGCTGGAGACAGGGCTACGGACTTC
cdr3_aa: CASSLGAGDRATDF

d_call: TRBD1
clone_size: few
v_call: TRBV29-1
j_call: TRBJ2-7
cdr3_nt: TGCAGCGTGGGACAGGGGGAGGCCTACGAGCAGTACTTC
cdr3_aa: CSVGQGEAYEQYF

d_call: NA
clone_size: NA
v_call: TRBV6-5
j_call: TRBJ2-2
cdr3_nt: TGTGCCAGCAGCTCCCCCGGGGGGCGGTACACCGGGGAGCTGTTTTTT
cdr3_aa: CASSSPGGRYTGELFF

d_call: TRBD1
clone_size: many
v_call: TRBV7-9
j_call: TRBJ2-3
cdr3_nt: TGTGCCAGCAGCCCACAGGGGGTCGGCACAGATACGCAGTATTTT
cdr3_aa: CASSPQGVGTDTQYF

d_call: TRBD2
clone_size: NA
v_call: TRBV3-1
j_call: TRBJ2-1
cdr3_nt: TGTGCCAGCAGCCAGAACGGCGGGGGGGATTTTGAGCAGTTCTTC
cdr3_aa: CASSQNGGGDFEQFF

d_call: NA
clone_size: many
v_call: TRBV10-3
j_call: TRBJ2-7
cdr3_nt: TGTGCCACCCGAAGTGGGGGGCTCGAGTTAACCTACGAGCAGTACTTC
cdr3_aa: CATRSGGLELTYEQYF

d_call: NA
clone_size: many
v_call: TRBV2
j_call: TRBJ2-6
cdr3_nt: TGTGCCAGCAGCCCAGGGTACTCTGGGGCCAACGTCCTGACTTTC
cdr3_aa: CASSPGYSGANVLTF

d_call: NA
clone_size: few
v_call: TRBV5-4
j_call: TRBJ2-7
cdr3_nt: TGTGCCAGCAGCTTTAGTCTCTCTGCCGGGGACTACGAGCAGTACTTC
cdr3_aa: CASSFSLSAGDYEQYF

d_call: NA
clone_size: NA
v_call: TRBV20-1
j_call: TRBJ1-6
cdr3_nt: TGCAGTGCTACGTGGGGGCCGAGCTCCTATAATTCACCCCTCCGCTTT
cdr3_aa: CSATWGPSSYNSPLRF

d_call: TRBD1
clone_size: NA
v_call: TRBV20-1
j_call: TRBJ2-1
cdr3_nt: TGCAGTGCTAGAGTTTTCACAGGGGGTTTTGAGCAGTTCTTC
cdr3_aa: CSARVFTGGFEQFF

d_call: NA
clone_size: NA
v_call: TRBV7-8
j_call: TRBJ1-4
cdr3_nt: TGTGCCAGCAGCCTATGGACGGCCTTAAATGAAAAACTGTTTTTT
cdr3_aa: CASSLWTALNEKLFF

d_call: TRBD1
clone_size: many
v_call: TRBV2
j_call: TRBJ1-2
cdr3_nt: TGTGCCAGCAGTGATTTTAGGACAGGGGGCTCTCGAGAGGCATCTAACTATGGCTACACCTTC
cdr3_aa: CASSDFRTGGSREASNYGYTF

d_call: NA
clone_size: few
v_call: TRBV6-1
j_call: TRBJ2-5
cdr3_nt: TGTGCCAGCACCCAGGGACGGGCGCAAGAGACCCAGTACTTC
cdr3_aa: CASTQGRAQETQYF

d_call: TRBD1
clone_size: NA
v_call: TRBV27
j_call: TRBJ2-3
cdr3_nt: TGTGCCAGCAGTTTCACCCGCGCAGGGGGCGCGTGGACAGATACGCAGTATTTT
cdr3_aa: CASSFTRAGGAWTDTQYF

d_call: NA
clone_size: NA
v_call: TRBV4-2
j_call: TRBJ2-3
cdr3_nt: TGTGCCAGCAGGAGTTCCTGGACGCAGTATTTT
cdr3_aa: CASRSSWTQYF

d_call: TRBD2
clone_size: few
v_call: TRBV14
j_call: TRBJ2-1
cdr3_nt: TGTGCCAGCACCCCCGGGACTAGCGCCTACAATGAGCAGTTCTTC
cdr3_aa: CASTPGTSAYNEQFF

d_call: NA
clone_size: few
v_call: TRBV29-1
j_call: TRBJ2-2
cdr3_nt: TGCAGCGTTGAATTTGGGGAGCTGTTTTTT
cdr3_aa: CSVEFGELFF

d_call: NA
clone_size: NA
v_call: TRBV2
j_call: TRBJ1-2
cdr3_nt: TGTGCCAGCAGTGAAGCAGGTGGCTACACCTTC
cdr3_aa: CASSEAGGYTF

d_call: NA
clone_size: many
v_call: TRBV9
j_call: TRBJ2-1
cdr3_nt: TGTGCCAGCAGCGCCTACGGGACCATGTACAATGAGCAGTTCTTC
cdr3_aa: CASSAYGTMYNEQFF

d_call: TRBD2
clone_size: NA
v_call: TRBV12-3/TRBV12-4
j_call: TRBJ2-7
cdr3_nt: TGTGCCAGCAGTACACTAGCGGGGGGACCCACCTACGAGCAGTACTTC
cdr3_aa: CASSTLAGGPTYEQYF

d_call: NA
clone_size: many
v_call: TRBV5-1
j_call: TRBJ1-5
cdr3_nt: TGCGCCAGCAGCGTCCAGGTAGATCAGCCCCAGCATTTT
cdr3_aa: CASSVQVDQPQHF

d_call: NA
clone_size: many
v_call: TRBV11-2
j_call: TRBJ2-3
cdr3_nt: TGTGCCAGCAGCCCACAGGGTTCGGATACGCAGTATTTT
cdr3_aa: CASSPQGSDTQYF

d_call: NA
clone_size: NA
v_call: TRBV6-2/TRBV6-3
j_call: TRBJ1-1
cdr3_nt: TGTGCCAGCAGTTACGGGGAGCTAGGATACACTGAAGCTTTCTTT
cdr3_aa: CASSYGELGYTEAFF

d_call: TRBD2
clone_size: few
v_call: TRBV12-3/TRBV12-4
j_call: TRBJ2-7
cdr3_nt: TGTGCCAGCAGTCCCAGGACTAGCGGGGACTCCTACGAGCAGTACTTC
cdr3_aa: CASSPRTSGDSYEQYF

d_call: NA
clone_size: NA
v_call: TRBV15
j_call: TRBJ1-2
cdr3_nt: TGTGCCACCAGCAGACCGGACACCTACTATGGCTACACCTTC
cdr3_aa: CATSRPDTYYGYTF

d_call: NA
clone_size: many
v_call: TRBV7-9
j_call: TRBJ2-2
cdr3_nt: TGTGCCAGCAGCTTGGGACACAACACCGGGGAGCTGTTTTTT
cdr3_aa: CASSLGHNTGELFF

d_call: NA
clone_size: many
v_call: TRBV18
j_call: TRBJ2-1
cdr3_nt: TGTGCCAGCTCACGAGGGGGTGAAACCTACAATGAGCAGTTCTTC
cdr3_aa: CASSRGGETYNEQFF

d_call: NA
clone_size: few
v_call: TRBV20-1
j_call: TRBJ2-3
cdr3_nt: TGCAGTGCTAAGAGTGGGGGGAGAGATACGCAGTATTTT
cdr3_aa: CSAKSGGRDTQYF

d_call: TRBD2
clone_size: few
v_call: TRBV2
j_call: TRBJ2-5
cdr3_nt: TGTGCCAGCAGTGAAAGCCTAGCGGGGACGGGGACCCAGTACTTC
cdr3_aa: CASSESLAGTGTQYF

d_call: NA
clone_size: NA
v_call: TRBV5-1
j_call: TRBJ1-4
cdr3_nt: TGCGCCAGCAGCTTGTCAGTAGGGGCAACTAATGAAAAACTGTTTTTT
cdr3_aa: CASSLSVGATNEKLFF

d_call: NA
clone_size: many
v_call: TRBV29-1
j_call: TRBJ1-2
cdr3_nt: TGCAGCGTCCCGACCGGGACGGAGGTTTATGGCTACACCTTC
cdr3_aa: CSVPTGTEVYGYTF

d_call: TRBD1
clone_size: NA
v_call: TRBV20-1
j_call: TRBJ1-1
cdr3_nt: TGCAGTGCTAGAGGGGGGACAGTCAACACTGAAGCTTTCTTT
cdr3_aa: CSARGGTVNTEAFF

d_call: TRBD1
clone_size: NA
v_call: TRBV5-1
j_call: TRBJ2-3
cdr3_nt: TGCGCCAGCAGCTCCCAAGAGACAGGGAGACGCACAGATACGCAGTATTTT
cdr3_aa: CASSSQETGRRTDTQYF

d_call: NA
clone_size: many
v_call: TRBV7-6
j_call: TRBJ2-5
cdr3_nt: TGTGCCAGCAGTGGAGGAGTGGAAGAGACCCAGTACTTC
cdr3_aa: CASSGGVEETQYF

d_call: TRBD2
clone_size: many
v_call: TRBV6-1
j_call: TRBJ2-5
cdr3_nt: TGTGCCAGCGCACAATCTAGCGGCCAACATTTTATCCAAGAGACCCAGTACTTC
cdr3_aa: CASAQSSGQHFIQETQYF

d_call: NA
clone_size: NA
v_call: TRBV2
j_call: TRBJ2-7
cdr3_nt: TGTGCCAGCCCCCCTAAAGGTGCGGAATACGAGCAGTACTTC
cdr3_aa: CASPPKGAEYEQYF

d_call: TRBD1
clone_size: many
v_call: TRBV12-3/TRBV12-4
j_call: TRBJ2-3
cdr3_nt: TGTGCCAGCACTCAGGGAGGACAGGGGGCAGATACGCAGTATTTT
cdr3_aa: CASTQGGQGADTQYF